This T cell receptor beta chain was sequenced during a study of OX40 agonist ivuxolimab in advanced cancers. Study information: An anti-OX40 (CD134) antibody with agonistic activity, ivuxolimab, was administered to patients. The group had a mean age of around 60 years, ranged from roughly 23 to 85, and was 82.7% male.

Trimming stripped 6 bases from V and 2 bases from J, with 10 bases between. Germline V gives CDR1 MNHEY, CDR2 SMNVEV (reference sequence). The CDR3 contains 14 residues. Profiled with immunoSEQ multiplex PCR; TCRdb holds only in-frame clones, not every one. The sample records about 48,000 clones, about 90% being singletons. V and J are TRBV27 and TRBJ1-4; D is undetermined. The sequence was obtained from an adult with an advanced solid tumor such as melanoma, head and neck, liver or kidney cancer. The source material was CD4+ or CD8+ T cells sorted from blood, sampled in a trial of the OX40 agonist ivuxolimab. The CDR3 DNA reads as TGTGCCAGCAGCCTACTGTCTACTAATGAAAAACTGTTTTTT. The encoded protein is CASSLLSTNEKLFF.